This T cell receptor (beta chain) was captured by sequencing in a study of blood T cell repertoires in COVID-19. Assay used: immunoSEQ multiplex PCR; TCRdb lists only in-frame clones, some missing. The table records approximately 290,000 clones, around 88% of them present only once. V lost 2 bases, J lost 1 base, and 17 bases lay in between. Germline CDR1 MNHEY, CDR2 SMNVEV (reference sequence). This CDR3 spans 17 amino acids. This chain connects TRBV27 to TRBJ1-1; weak D call: TRBD1 (5 bases). The sequencing input was peripheral blood. The sequence derives from a man aged 25-45 years with acute or convalescent COVID-19. DNA for the CDR3: TGTGCCAGCAGTTTAGTTCGCAGCCCAGGGTGGAACACTGAAGCTTTCTTT. Protein sequence: CASSLVRSPGWNTEAFF.